These T cell receptor beta chains were read from a single sample in a study of a mutant IDH1 vaccine in newly diagnosed glioma. Method: immunoSEQ multiplex PCR; TCRdb's copy keeps in-frame clones and lacks some. The sample has approximately 100,000 clones; roughly 90% are singletons. Sequenced material: PBMCs, taken from a glioma patient treated with radiotherapy, temozolomide or both. These receptors were collected from a woman between 50 and 59 years old with glioma. Both conserved end residues are part of each CDR3. D genes are given only for firm matches. Part of the rows lack a size; the others show once, few, many or a class for expanded clones.

J: TRBJ1-4; V: TRBV28; size: NA; D: NA; CDR3: CASTVLQGTREKLFF; DNA: TGTGCCAGCACCGTTCTTCAGGGAACTCGTGAAAAACTGTTTTTT
J: TRBJ2-7; V: TRBV7-9; size: NA; D: NA; CDR3: CASSSNTGYEQYF; DNA: TGTGCCAGCAGCTCTAACACGGGATACGAGCAGTACTTC
J: TRBJ2-7; V: TRBV28; size: NA; D: NA; CDR3: CASQGTGLAHYEQYF; DNA: TGTGCCAGTCAGGGTACGGGGCTTGCCCACTACGAGCAGTACTTC
J: TRBJ2-3; V: TRBV5-6; size: once; D: NA; CDR3: CASSRFMVSADTQYF; DNA: TGTGCCAGCAGCCGATTCATGGTTTCGGCAGATACGCAGTATTTT
J: TRBJ1-1; V: TRBV5-6; size: NA; D: NA; CDR3: CASSWTGGETEAFF; DNA: TGTGCCAGCAGCTGGACGGGAGGGGAGACTGAAGCTTTCTTT
J: TRBJ2-1; V: TRBV5-1; size: NA; D: TRBD2; CDR3: CASSPGVAGGVEQFF; DNA: TGCGCCAGCAGCCCCGGGGTAGCGGGAGGGGTTGAGCAGTTCTTC
J: TRBJ2-5; V: TRBV7-3; size: NA; D: TRBD2; CDR3: CASGLGLGEGETQYF; DNA: TGTGCCAGCGGCCTTGGGTTAGGGGAGGGAGAGACCCAGTACTTC
J: TRBJ1-2; V: TRBV6-5; size: once; D: NA; CDR3: CASSGNHYGYTF; DNA: TGTGCCAGCAGCGGTAACCACTATGGCTACACCTTC
J: TRBJ1-1; V: TRBV5-8; size: NA; D: NA; CDR3: CASSFQRGAEAFF; DNA: TGTGCCAGCAGCTTCCAAAGGGGTGCCGAAGCTTTCTTT
J: TRBJ2-7; V: TRBV7-8; size: NA; D: TRBD1; CDR3: CASSRDRAYEQYF; DNA: TGTGCCAGCAGCCGGGACAGGGCCTACGAGCAGTACTTC
J: TRBJ2-5; V: TRBV4-2; size: NA; D: TRBD1; CDR3: CASSQDLGQGVDFGETQYF; DNA: TGTGCCAGCAGCCAAGACTTGGGACAGGGGGTTGATTTCGGAGAGACCCAGTACTTC
J: TRBJ2-7; V: TRBV28; size: NA; D: NA; CDR3: CASSLWTNRDYEQYF; DNA: TGTGCCAGCAGTTTATGGACCAACAGGGATTACGAGCAGTACTTC
J: TRBJ2-3; V: TRBV10-1; size: NA; D: TRBD2; CDR3: CASRPAREGHEDTQYF; DNA: TGCGCCAGCAGGCCCGCTCGGGAGGGCCATGAAGATACGCAGTATTTT
J: TRBJ2-1; V: TRBV6-5; size: NA; D: NA; CDR3: CASSQYNEQFF; DNA: TGTGCCAGCAGTCAATACAATGAGCAGTTCTTC
J: TRBJ2-1; V: TRBV9; size: NA; D: TRBD2; CDR3: CASSAYVSGSWYEQFF; DNA: TGTGCCAGCAGCGCCTATGTAAGCGGGAGTTGGTATGAGCAGTTCTTC
J: TRBJ2-3; V: TRBV28; size: once; D: NA; CDR3: CASSSNPGHTQYF; DNA: TGTGCCAGCAGCTCTAACCCGGGGCATACGCAGTATTTT
J: TRBJ2-7; V: TRBV5-1; size: once; D: NA; CDR3: CASSLGPMSSYEQYF; DNA: TGCGCCAGCAGCTTGGGGCCGATGAGCTCCTACGAGCAGTACTTC
J: TRBJ2-5; V: TRBV30; size: NA; D: NA; CDR3: CAWSPALGGETQYF; DNA: TGTGCCTGGAGCCCGGCCCTGGGTGGCGAGACCCAGTACTTC
J: TRBJ2-7; V: TRBV4-2; size: NA; D: NA; CDR3: CASSLRLVDEQYF; DNA: TGTGCCAGCAGCTTGCGTTTAGTCGACGAGCAGTACTTC
J: TRBJ1-2; V: TRBV7-8; size: NA; D: TRBD1; CDR3: CASSPRQGRSYGYTF; DNA: TGTGCCAGCAGCCCCCGACAGGGGAGGAGCTATGGCTACACCTTC
J: TRBJ2-7; V: TRBV2; size: NA; D: TRBD1; CDR3: CASSEASHRDRVRYEQYF; DNA: TGTGCCAGCAGTGAAGCCTCTCACCGGGACAGGGTCCGCTACGAGCAGTACTTC
J: TRBJ2-7; V: TRBV18; size: NA; D: NA; CDR3: CASSPAGQKASGRPYEQYF; DNA: TGTGCCAGCTCACCTGCGGGACAGAAAGCTAGCGGGCGCCCCTACGAGCAGTACTTC
J: TRBJ2-4; V: TRBV28; size: NA; D: NA; CDR3: CASTIRGVRDKNIQYF; DNA: TGTGCCAGCACCATAAGGGGAGTCCGGGACAAAAACATTCAGTACTTC
J: TRBJ1-4; V: TRBV12-5; size: NA; D: NA; CDR3: CASGLGDGGNEKLFF; DNA: TGTGCTAGTGGTTTGGGGGACGGAGGTAATGAAAAACTGTTTTTT
J: TRBJ2-1; V: TRBV5-1; size: NA; D: TRBD2; CDR3: CASSLRTSGGGSYNEQFF; DNA: TGCGCCAGCAGCTTAAGGACTAGCGGGGGAGGCTCCTACAATGAGCAGTTCTTC
J: TRBJ2-1; V: TRBV7-6; size: NA; D: NA; CDR3: CASSLGPRGEQFF; DNA: TGTGCCAGCAGCTTAGGACCGCGGGGTGAGCAGTTCTTC
J: TRBJ2-1; V: TRBV2; size: once; D: NA; CDR3: CASSEAGNSYNEQFF; DNA: TGTGCCAGCAGTGAAGCAGGGAACTCCTACAATGAGCAGTTCTTC
J: TRBJ2-2; V: TRBV19; size: NA; D: TRBD2; CDR3: CASAGLAVTGELFF; DNA: TGTGCCAGTGCGGGACTAGCGGTAACCGGGGAGCTGTTTTTT
J: TRBJ1-2; V: TRBV10-1; size: NA; D: NA; CDR3: CASSDETGGYTF; DNA: TGCGCCAGCAGTGACGAGACCGGGGGCTACACCTTC
J: TRBJ2-1; V: TRBV29-1; size: NA; D: TRBD1; CDR3: CSVYGQGISEQFF; DNA: TGCAGCGTGTACGGACAGGGGATAAGTGAGCAGTTCTTC
J: TRBJ2-7; V: TRBV28; size: once; D: TRBD2; CDR3: CASSRLAGGGEQYF; DNA: TGTGCCAGCAGTCGGCTAGCGGGAGGGGGCGAGCAGTACTTC
J: TRBJ2-2; V: TRBV9; size: NA; D: NA; CDR3: CASSVVGRGSTGELFF; DNA: TGTGCCAGCAGCGTAGTAGGCAGGGGTTCCACCGGGGAGCTGTTTTTT
J: TRBJ2-7; V: TRBV6-5; size: NA; D: TRBD1; CDR3: CASSYPGTGSSYEQYF; DNA: TGTGCCAGCAGTTACCCCGGGACAGGGTCGTCCTACGAGCAGTACTTC
J: TRBJ2-3; V: TRBV7-8; size: once; D: TRBD2; CDR3: CASSPPLAGVTDTQYF; DNA: TGTGCCAGCAGCCCCCCCTTAGCGGGGGTCACAGATACGCAGTATTTT
J: TRBJ2-7; V: TRBV7-9; size: NA; D: TRBD2; CDR3: CASSTGTSRIYEQYF; DNA: TGTGCCAGCAGCACTGGGACTAGCAGAATCTACGAGCAGTACTTC
J: TRBJ1-2; V: TRBV5-8; size: few; D: NA; CDR3: CASGSLGGAFYGYTF; DNA: TGTGCCAGCGGTTCTTTGGGGGGCGCGTTTTATGGCTACACCTTC